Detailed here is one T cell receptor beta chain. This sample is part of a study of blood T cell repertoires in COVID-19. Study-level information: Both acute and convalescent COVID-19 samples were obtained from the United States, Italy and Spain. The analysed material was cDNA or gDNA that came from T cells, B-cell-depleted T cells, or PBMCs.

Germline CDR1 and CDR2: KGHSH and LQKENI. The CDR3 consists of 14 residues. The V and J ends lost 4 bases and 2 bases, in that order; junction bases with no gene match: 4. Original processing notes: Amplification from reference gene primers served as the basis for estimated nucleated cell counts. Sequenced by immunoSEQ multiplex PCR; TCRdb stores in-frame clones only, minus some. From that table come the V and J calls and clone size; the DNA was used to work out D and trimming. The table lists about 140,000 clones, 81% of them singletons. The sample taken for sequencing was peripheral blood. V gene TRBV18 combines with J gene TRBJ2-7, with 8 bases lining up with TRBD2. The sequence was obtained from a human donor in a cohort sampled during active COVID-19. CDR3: CASSLTTSAYEQYF. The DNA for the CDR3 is TGTGCCAGCTCACTAACGACTAGCGCCTACGAGCAGTACTTC.